This TCR beta chain was sequenced for a study of molecular identifiers for immune sequencing clone quantification. The overall study: Five portions were made in replicates from RNA of approximately 22,000 or 94,000 naive CD8 cells, and four underwent sequencing. Study-wide results and limits: Amid approximately 1 million naive cells, spiked Jurkat TCR RNA from one cell was reportedly still detectable.

Remarks on this clonotype: Its antigen is currently unknown. A read error may be the cause here, since a much bigger clone is one base away. The CDR3 ends on some other residue instead of the conserved phenylalanine or tryptophan, so this is likely a read error.

As previously described, bulk TCR libraries were made using listed TCR primers. Using its own MiXCR run on the PCR reads, TCRdb lists one record per CDR3 protein. Among under 600,000 distinct CDR3 sequences listed, 20% to 25% were seen once. Libraries for naive CD8 T cells, which were made from roughly 21,000 to 960,000 sorted cells, drew on 10%, 30% or 50% of the RNA. This receptor was identified in a human donor in good health. Some libraries in this study had Jurkat cell RNA spiked in. The sample consisted of naive CD8+ T cells from blood, with Jurkat cell RNA spiked in. Subset meaning: FACS-sorted CD8+CD4-CCR7+CD45RA+ naive T cells.

The DNA for the CDR3 is TGTGCCAGCAGTTACGGAAACACCATATATCTT. Residues: CASSYGNTIYL. This chain uses TRBV6-2 or TRBV6-3 with TRBJ1-3; D remains ambiguous. The CDR3 loop spans 11 amino acids. V was clipped by 2 bases and J by 4 bases, with 0 bases between them. The germline CDR1 and CDR2 sequences are MNHEY and SVGEGT.